These 22 T cell receptor beta chains came from one sample sequenced in a study of blood T cell repertoires in COVID-19. Produced via immunoSEQ multiplex PCR; TCRdb's table is partial and in-frame only. Here the sample spans over 150,000 clones, approximately 86% being singletons. Sequenced sample: peripheral blood. These receptors were obtained from a woman older than 75 with COVID-19, enrolled during active disease.

The rearrangement uses TRBV7-9 and TRBJ1-2, with TRBD1 matching over 9 bases. The CDR3 covers 17 residues. With 5 bases clipped from V and 7 bases from J, the junction kept 17 bases outside the gene matches. Germline CDR1 SEHNR, CDR2 FQNEAQ (reference sequence). This CDR3 reads CASSLLGTGTSQGGYTF. CDR3 DNA: TGTGCCAGCAGCCTCCTCGGGACAGGGACTTCTCAGGGTGGCTACACCTTC.

The rearrangement links TRBV2 to TRBJ2-1, with unresolved D. The CDR3 runs to 13 residues. Per the germline V gene, CDR1 is SNHLY and CDR2 is FYNNEI. Trimming stripped 6 bases from V and 2 bases from J, with 8 bases between. CDR3 loop: CASRTGTYNEQFF. The DNA of the CDR3 is TGTGCCAGCAGGACTGGAACCTACAATGAGCAGTTCTTC.

V usage is TRBV6-1 and J usage is TRBJ1-5; a weak D match, TRBD1 (5 bases). The V and J ends lost 1 base and 2 bases respectively, with 12 bases between them. Germline V gene sequence: CDR1 MNHNS, CDR2 SASEGT. There are 16 residues in the CDR3. The CDR3 region has the DNA TGTGCCAGCAGTGAAGTGGGGCTCTTAGGCAATCAGCCCCAGCATTTT. This gives the protein CASSEVGLLGNQPQHF.

The CDR3 protein is CASSEEAGTYNEQFF. In DNA, the CDR3 is TGTGCCAGCAGTGAAGAGGCGGGGACTTACAATGAGCAGTTCTTC. The chain links TRBV2 to TRBJ2-1; a possible D gene is TRBD2 (6 bases). This CDR3 is 15 amino acids long. Germline assignment: CDR1 SNHLY and CDR2 FYNNEI. Trimming stripped 1 base from V and 4 bases from J, with 11 bases between.

This sequence joins TRBV6-5 and TRBJ2-1; 7 bases map to TRBD2. V was pared by 6 bases and J by 4 bases, with 9 bases of the junction left unmatched. The germline CDR1 and CDR2 sequences are MNHEY and SVGAGI. CDR3 length: 15 amino acids. Here the CDR3 reads CASSQAGIKYNEQFF. DNA for the CDR3: TGTGCCAGCAGCCAAGCGGGGATAAAGTACAATGAGCAGTTCTTC.

The rearrangement uses TRBV28 and TRBJ2-7, with TRBD1 identical over 8 bases. The germline gives CDR1 MDHEN, CDR2 SYDVKM. The J segment lost 7 bases and the V segment lost 6 bases, leaving 8 bases of the junction unmatched. The CDR3 is made up of 13 amino acids. The CDR3 spells CASSSGGAGEQYF. The CDR3 nucleotides read TGTGCCAGCAGCTCAGGGGGCGCGGGGGAGCAGTACTTC.

The chain has TRBV5-4 and TRBJ2-4; the match to TRBD2 covers 8 bases. After removal of 4 bases from V and 0 bases from J, the junction contained 12 bases not matched to a gene. This CDR3 comprises 18 residues. Germline CDR1 and CDR2: SGHNT and YYREEE (reference sequence). CDR3 amino acids: CASSPGGGGSLAKNIQYF. The DNA for the CDR3 is TGTGCCAGCAGCCCGGGGGGCGGGGGGTCTCTAGCCAAAAACATTCAGTACTTC.

This clone showed up just a few times. This rearrangement joins TRBV9 to TRBJ2-7; 9 positions match TRBD1. Losses at the gene ends were 4 bases for V and 2 bases for J; bases not matched to a gene: 10. CDR1 SGDLS and CDR2 YYNGEE come from the germline V gene. This CDR3 spans 16 amino acids. Here the CDR3 reads CASSPWMGQGTYEQYF. The CDR3, as DNA: TGTGCCAGCAGCCCGTGGATGGGACAGGGAACCTACGAGCAGTACTTC.

To note about this clone: The CDR3 ends on some other residue instead of the conserved phenylalanine or tryptophan, so this is likely a read error. No DNA is shown, since the ends of the CDR3 on it are uncertain; the CDR3 is the one TCRdb lists. The rearrangement links TRBV5-1 to TRBJ1-1; the table's D call TRBD1 went unverified against the DNA. Germline V gene lookup returns CDR1 SGHRS and CDR2 YFSETQ. 13 amino acids form the CDR3, both terminal residues included. CDR3 loop: CASSLAGQDVPSL.

In this sample, this clone turned up a few times. The gene calls are TRBV28 and TRBJ1-6; D possibly corresponds to TRBD1 (6 bases). The germline V gene encodes CDR1 MDHEN and CDR2 SYDVKM. Deletions cut 6 bases from V and 1 base from J, with 16 bases between. The CDR3 has 17 amino acids. The CDR3 region is CASSTYLGASYNSPLHF. The CDR3, as DNA: TGTGCCAGCAGCACCTACCTGGGGGCATCCTATAATTCACCCCTCCACTTT.

The V and J genes are TRBV14 and TRBJ2-1, with unresolved D. Per germline, CDR1 SGHDN and CDR2 FVKESK. The CDR3 has 14 residues. V was clipped by 1 base and J by 3 bases, with 7 bases between them. The CDR3 sequence is CASSQVQDYNEQFF. In DNA form, the CDR3 reads TGTGCCAGCAGCCAAGTTCAGGACTACAATGAGCAGTTCTTC.

This clone was seen just once. The DNA for the CDR3 is TGTGCCAGCAGCGTAGGGAGCCTCGCCGGCAATGAGCAGTTCTTC. As protein: CASSVGSLAGNEQFF. The chain recombines TRBV9 with TRBJ2-1; D not resolved. The V and J ends lost 0 bases and 6 bases respectively, with 13 bases between them. The CDR3 runs to 15 residues. Per germline, CDR1 SGDLS and CDR2 YYNGEE.

The chain couples TRBV19 to TRBJ1-1, with D uncertain. The CDR3 totals 14 residues. CDR1 is LNHDA and CDR2 is SQIVND in the germline V gene (reference sequence). V dropped 3 bases and J dropped 1 base, with 9 bases sitting between them. The CDR3 DNA reads TGTGCCAGTAGTATGGATGCGGCGAACACTGAAGCTTTCTTT. It specifies CASSMDAANTEAFF.

In nucleotides, the CDR3 is TGTGCCATCGCCGCCGGGACAGGACTCTACGAGCAGTACTTC. Translation gives CAIAAGTGLYEQYF. The chain carries TRBV10-3 and TRBJ2-7, with 8 bases aligning to TRBD1. This CDR3 contains 14 residues. Trimming took 8 bases from V and 3 from J; bases not matched to a gene: 9. Per the germline V gene, CDR1 is ENHRY and CDR2 is SYGVKD.

This chain connects TRBV5-1 to TRBJ2-2; D gene unclear. Germline V gene sequence: CDR1 SGHRS, CDR2 YFSETQ. V shed 0 bases and J shed 4 bases, with 7 bases lying between them. The CDR3 is 14 amino acids. The CDR3 coding sequence is TGCGCCAGCAGCTTGGAGTACGGCACCGGGGAGCTGTTTTTT. It translates to CASSLEYGTGELFF.

This clone was found a few times. The V and J genes are TRBV4-1 and TRBJ1-4; D is uncertain. CDR1 is MGHRA and CDR2 is YSYEKL in the germline V gene. V dropped 6 bases and J dropped 0 bases, with 8 bases sitting between them. CDR3 length: 14 residues. This chain's CDR3 is CASSYSSTNEKLFF. The CDR3, as DNA: TGCGCCAGCAGTTACAGTTCAACTAATGAAAAACTGTTTTTT.

The chain links TRBV4-1 to TRBJ1-5; 8 bases align to TRBD1. Losses at the gene ends were 1 base for V and 7 bases for J; bases not matched to a gene: 12. The CDR3 extends over 17 amino acids. Germline CDR1 and CDR2: MGHRA and YSYEKL. CDR3 nucleotides: TGCGCCAGCAGCCAAGGATTCCAGGGGGCCGGAGGACAGCCCCAGCATTTT. The encoded protein is CASSQGFQGAGGQPQHF.

This clone was seen only once. The gene calls are TRBV7-9 and TRBJ2-7; D possibly corresponds to TRBD1 (6 bases). Germline V lookup: CDR1 SEHNR, CDR2 FQNEAQ (reference sequence). V lost 5 bases to trimming and J lost 2 bases, with 13 bases between them. The CDR3 loop spans 14 amino acids. The CDR3 is CASSPRDNPYEQYF. The CDR3, as DNA: TGTGCCAGCAGCCCCCGGGACAACCCCTACGAGCAGTACTTC.

The rearrangement joins TRBV15 to TRBJ1-4; 7 positions agree with TRBD1. The CDR3 covers 13 residues. Germline loops: CDR1 LNHNV, CDR2 YYDKDF (reference sequence). J lost 6 bases, V lost 9 bases, and 7 bases had no gene match. The CDR3 loop is CATNRDRHEKLFF. The CDR3, as DNA: TGTGCCACTAATCGGGACAGACATGAAAAACTGTTTTTT. Combining the CDR3 with reference TRBV15 and TRBJ1-4 gives the whole variable domain DAMVIQNPRYQVTQFGKPVTLSCSQTLNHNVMYWYQQKSSQAPKLLFHYYDKDFNNEADTPDNFQSRRPNTSFCFLDIRSPGLGDTAMYLCATNRDRHEKLFFGSGTQLSVL.

The genes are TRBV5-1 and TRBJ2-5; 8 bases match TRBD2. V lost 4 bases and J lost 4; bases outside the gene matches: 9. Per germline, CDR1 SGHRS and CDR2 YFSETQ. The CDR3 consists of 15 residues. The CDR3 loop is CASSPSGGTAETQYF. CDR3 DNA sequence: TGCGCCAGCAGCCCCTCGGGAGGGACGGCAGAGACCCAGTACTTC.

The chain uses TRBV12-3 or TRBV12-4 and TRBJ2-1; no definite D call. The CDR3 is made up of 13 amino acids. With 4 bases removed from V and 1 base from J, the gap between germline ends came to 5 bases. The DNA for the CDR3 is TGTGCCAGCAGTTCTCGTTCCTACAATGAGCAGTTCTTC. Translation: CASSSRSYNEQFF.

The chain joins TRBV4-2 to TRBJ2-3; TRBD2 matches at 9 bases. Germline V gives CDR1 LGHNA, CDR2 YNFKEQ. V shed 3 bases, J shed 6 bases, and the junction held 10 bases outside the gene matches. The CDR3 consists of 16 residues. CDR3 coding DNA: TGTGCCAGCAGCCAGTTGGGGGGACTAGCTTCCGATACGCAGTATTTT. Translated: CASSQLGGLASDTQYF.